This T cell receptor beta chain was sequenced during a study of T and B cells in COVID-19 patients (dated by TCRdb to the early 2020s). About the investigation overall: Using TRB and IGH repertoire sequencing of peripheral blood, the study characterized adaptive immunity in COVID-19 patients who had active infection or had recovered. A median age of approximately 32 years was recorded in the recovered cohort versus around 67 years in the active-infection cohort. Over 7.5 million TCR sequences were analysed from a TCR and BCR sequence repository that comprised over 35 patients and roughly 73 time points. As many as 9 follow-up blood samples were collected from each patient, and in some individuals these samples spanned different disease stages. Repertoire analyses used an age-matched reference group of roughly 39 healthy donors who were negative for COVID-19 antibodies as the comparison. In the active-infection cohort, about 90% of the roughly 20 patients had comorbidities linked to unfavorable COVID-19 outcome. A recovered cohort comprised 19 patients contributing fewer than 25 samples, mostly after mild to moderate COVID-19 managed as outpatients. A couple of patients were included in both the recovered and active cohorts because samples were available from active disease and after recovery. Of the approximately 21 patients in the active-infection cohort, 12 were critically ill and needed mechanical ventilation or ECMO. Overall study results and their limits: A total of about 2,000 TCR clusters were exclusive to the recovered cohort, and approximately 28 of those clusters were low-pGen clusters. The reported TCR clusters were said to need prospective validation before any clinical use. Patients with COVID-19 were reported to show strongly skewed TRBV/TRBJ gene usage. Specific T cell subsets (CD4+/Treg/CD8+) and sorted SARS-CoV-2-responsive or tetramer+ T cells had not yet been sequenced, and these experiments were ongoing. TRB repertoires were found to be highly clonal in active COVID-19, whereas diversity and richness at recovery were found to rise above healthy donor levels. The cohort was considered too small to assess HLA contributions to COVID-19 susceptibility or severity. Blood samples from mildly ill patients during symptoms and early samples from severe cases were scarce.

This clonotype has a count of ten or more. Its specific antigen is unknown. Base quality data are lacking; no much larger clone is found one base away. Genomic DNA extracted from blood was used in amounts of roughly 240-500 ng for amplification of TRB repertoires. Instrument on record: Illumina MiSeq. Multiplex PCR with BIOMED2 TRB-A/B primer pools was used to amplify TRB rearrangements. Two consecutive PCRs added Illumina-compatible adapters and 7-nucleotide sample barcodes to the amplicons. All library PCRs used Phusion HS II polymerase. The amplicons were purified from gel with the NucleoSpin Gel and PCR Clean-up kit, measured on Qubit, and combined at about 3.8 nM. Before Illumina next-generation sequencing, the quality of the amplicon pool was assessed on an Agilent 2100 Bioanalyzer. In the paper's pipeline: Annotation of TRB rearrangements was performed with MiXCR 3.0.8 using the default MiXCR reference library. Non-productive reads and sequences with fewer than 2 reads were excluded, and each unique CDR3 nucleotide sequence counted as one clone. Clonality, diversity, richness and V-J gene usage were computed in R 3.5.1. GLIPH2 was used to cluster TCRs by CDR3 similarity, and OLGA was used to calculate generation probabilities. Only GLIPH2 clusters containing at least four unique TCR clonotypes present in at least three individuals were kept. TCRdb itself trimmed the public reads at Q25 with fastp, ran MiXCR and retained productive beta chains. A single entry per CDR3 protein holds the most common genes and DNA from its merged rows. The V and J calls were not made by the authors but by TCRdb's processing. The sample yields around 16,000 distinct CDR3 sequences; roughly a quarter were counted once. Of the sample, around 3.3% falls within the top ten clones.

The clonotype originates from a human donor who had recovered from COVID-19. The sequencing sample was made of blood.

The CDR3 amino acid sequence is: CAWRRAGAKYEQYF. The nucleotide sequence reads as follows: TGTGCCTGGAGAAGAGCGGGGGCGAAATACGAGCAGTACTTC. The chain uses TRBV30 and TRBJ2-7; 8 nucleotides in the junction match TRBD2. From cysteine to phenylalanine, the CDR3 is 14 amino acids long. The sequence is cut down to CDR3 DNA, 42 bases in frame from base 1. V has 3 bases trimmed and J has 4 bases trimmed; junction bases matching no gene number 8. CDR1 and CDR2, per the germline V gene (reference sequence), are GTSNPN and SVGIG.